The 21 T cell receptor beta chains presented below share a single source sample, sequenced in a study of CD8 T cells in Susac syndrome. It was with random hexamers that roughly 0.45 to 1 ug RNA was reverse transcribed. TCRdb re-called the immunoSEQ multiplex PCR reads with MiXCR, one entry per CDR3 protein. The sample lists about 150,000 distinct CDR3 sequences, about 95% occurring once. The specimen was CD4+ T cells from PBMCs. These receptor sequences come from a human donor with Susac syndrome.

The rearrangement joins TRBV9 to TRBJ2-5; the D is unclear. There are 13 residues in the CDR3. V was cut by 2 bases and J by 2 bases, with 7 bases left in between. Germline CDR1 reads SGDLS; CDR2 reads YYNGEE. CDR3 nucleotides: TGTGCCAGCAGCGTCCAACCTCAAGAGACCCAGTACTTC. This encodes CASSVQPQETQYF.

V and J are TRBV5-1 and TRBJ1-5; tentatively, D is TRBD1 (6 bases). Per germline, CDR1 SGHRS and CDR2 YFSETQ. Trimming removed 5 bases from V and 4 bases from J, with 13 bases in between. The length of the CDR3 is 14 residues. CDR3 coding DNA: TGCGCCAGCAGTTGGGGAACAGGGAATCAGCCCCAGCATTTT. It specifies CASSWGTGNQPQHF.

The chain employs TRBV20-1 and TRBJ2-7, with 8 bases identical to TRBD1. Germline CDR1 and CDR2: DFQATT and SNEGSKA (reference sequence). The CDR3 spans 15 residues. The J segment lost 2 bases and the V segment lost 2 bases, leaving 8 bases of the junction unmatched. CDR3 in DNA: TGCAGTGCTAGACTCCCTGACAGGGGCGCCTACGAGCAGTACTTC. Encoded protein: CSARLPDRGAYEQYF.

The V and J genes are TRBV15 and TRBJ2-5; TRBD1 aligns across 8 bases. There are 15 residues in the CDR3. Looked up from germline, CDR1 is LNHNV and CDR2 is YYDKDF (reference sequence). The J segment lost 6 bases and the V segment lost 0 bases, leaving 6 bases of the junction unmatched. CDR3 nucleotide sequence: TGTGCCACCAGCAGAGACCGGACAGGGAAGAAGACCCAGTACTTC. This encodes CATSRDRTGKKTQYF.

V usage is TRBV12-3 or TRBV12-4 and J usage is TRBJ1-5; 7 bases align to TRBD1. The trim removed 6 bases at V and 3 bases at J, leaving 5 bases unmatched. The CDR3 length is 14 residues. The CDR3 DNA is TGTGCCAGCAGGACAGGGATGGACAATCAGCCCCAGCATTTT. It is translated as CASRTGMDNQPQHF.

The genes are TRBV25-1 and TRBJ1-6, with TRBD1 identical over 8 bases. CDR1 and CDR2 (germline): MGHDK, SYGVNS. After removal of 8 bases from V and 7 bases from J, the junction contained 10 bases not matched to a gene. The CDR3 has 15 residues. CDR3 in DNA: TGTGCCAGCCGGGGCCGAGACAGGGGAAATTCACCCCTCCACTTT. It is translated as CASRGRDRGNSPLHF.

The chain carries TRBV7-2 and TRBJ1-5, with a tentative D call TRBD1 (6 bases). The V gene lost 5 bases and the J gene lost 4 bases, with 18 bases spanning the gap. From germline, CDR1 is SGHTA and CDR2 FQGNSA. The CDR3 runs 16 residues. CDR3 loop: CASSPNRGAENQPQHF. The CDR3 DNA is TGTGCCAGCAGCCCAAACCGGGGGGCGGAAAATCAGCCCCAGCATTTT.

This chain uses TRBV4-1 with TRBJ1-3; D is ambiguous. The CDR3 has 15 amino acids. Trimming cost V 3 bases and J 5 bases, with 14 bases left between them. Germline V gene data show CDR1 as MGHRA and CDR2 as YSYEKL. The CDR3 loop reads CASSHPDGRRNTIYF. In nucleotides, the CDR3 is TGCGCCAGCAGCCATCCCGACGGAAGGAGAAACACCATATATTTT.

The V and J genes are TRBV15 and TRBJ2-1, with a weak D call TRBD2 (6 bases). Trimming shortened V by 0 bases and J by 7 bases, and 13 bases separated the two germline ends. Germline V gene sequence: CDR1 LNHNV, CDR2 YYDKDF (reference sequence). The CDR3 extends over 15 amino acids. CDR3 amino acids: CATSREKTSWNEQFF. CDR3 nucleotide sequence: TGTGCCACCAGCAGAGAAAAGACTAGTTGGAATGAGCAGTTCTTC.

The gene calls are TRBV3-1 and TRBJ1-2, with a tentative D call TRBD1 (6 bases). The V end lost 2 bases, the J end lost 6 bases, and 13 bases lay between the germline ends. The germline gives CDR1 LGHDT, CDR2 YNNKEL (reference sequence). This CDR3 is built from 14 residues. CDR3: CASSQPRAGDGYTF. CDR3 coding DNA: TGTGCCAGCAGCCAACCCAGGGCAGGGGATGGCTACACCTTC.

The J gene is TRBJ2-5, the V gene TRBV20-1, with unresolved D. V was pared by 1 base and J by 7 bases, with 7 bases between. The CDR3 consists of 11 residues. The germline V gene encodes CDR1 DFQATT and CDR2 SNEGSKA (reference sequence). The CDR3 DNA reads as TGCAGTGCTAGAGCACCCGGGACCCAGTACTTC. Its translation is CSARAPGTQYF.

V gene TRBV19 combines with J gene TRBJ2-6; the D is unclear. V was cut by 5 bases and J by 2 bases, with 10 bases left in between. The CDR3 has 15 amino acids. Germline CDR1 and CDR2: LNHDA and SQIVND (reference sequence). The CDR3 is CASSAVAPGANVLTF. As DNA, the CDR3 is TGTGCCAGTAGTGCTGTAGCACCTGGGGCCAACGTCCTGACTTTC.

The V call is TRBV20-1, the J call TRBJ2-1; 8 nucleotides align to TRBD1. Germline CDR1 is DFQATT and CDR2 is SNEGSKA (reference sequence). This CDR3 is built from 14 residues. V dropped 8 bases and J dropped 12; count of bases not matched to a gene: 18. CDR3 protein: CSSSNPGGAVRQFF. The CDR3 region has the DNA TGCAGTTCTTCGAACCCAGGGGGCGCGGTACGGCAGTTCTTC.

The chain has TRBV3-1 and TRBJ1-2; possibly TRBD1 for D (5 bases). This CDR3 contains 14 residues. V was pared by 1 base and J by 4 bases, with 10 bases between. The germline V gene encodes CDR1 LGHDT and CDR2 YNNKEL (reference sequence). In DNA, the CDR3 is TGTGCCAGCAGCCAAGTCGGGGGGAGCTATGGCTACACCTTC. It encodes CASSQVGGSYGYTF. The full variable domain, rest sourced from reference TRBV3-1 and TRBJ1-2, is DTAVSQTPKYLVTQMGNDKSIKCEQNLGHDTMYWYKQDSKKFLKIMFSYNNKELIINETVPNRFSPKSPDKAHLNLHINSLELGDSAVYFCASSQVGGSYGYTFGSGTRLTVV.

The chain joins TRBV29-1 to TRBJ1-3, with 7 bases fitting TRBD1. V dropped 3 bases and J dropped 2; count of bases not matched to a gene: 4. Germline V gene sequence: CDR1 SQVTM, CDR2 ANQGSEA. The CDR3 length is 14 residues. The CDR3 sequence is CSVDSTGTGNTIYF. Here the CDR3 DNA reads TGCAGCGTTGATTCGACAGGGACTGGAAACACCATATATTTT.

The J gene is TRBJ2-6, the V gene TRBV29-1; TRBD1 aligns across 7 bases. The CDR3 contains 16 residues. The V gene end was trimmed by 6 bases and the J gene end by 0 bases; junction bases not matched to a gene: 8. Germline assignment: CDR1 SQVTM and CDR2 ANQGSEA. The CDR3 spells CSVLDRSNSGANVLTF. As DNA, the CDR3 is TGCAGCGTCTTGGACAGGTCCAACTCTGGGGCCAACGTCCTGACTTTC.

The rearrangement joins TRBV5-6 to TRBJ1-6, with D unresolved. There are 16 residues in the CDR3. Germline CDR1 reads SGHDT; CDR2 reads YYEEEE. The V gene lost 2 bases and the J gene lost 0 bases, with 9 bases spanning the gap. The CDR3 sequence is CASSFGGSSYNSPLHF. As DNA, the CDR3 is TGTGCCAGCAGCTTTGGAGGCAGCTCCTATAATTCACCCCTCCACTTT.

V usage is TRBV12-3 or TRBV12-4 and J usage is TRBJ1-4, with 7 bases fitting TRBD1. The CDR3 is 16 residues long. The V segment lost 1 base and the J segment 0 bases; nucleotides outside the gene matches: 2. CDR3 nucleotides: TGTGCCAGCAGTTTAGAGCAGGGGGCAACTAATGAAAAACTGTTTTTT. Its translation is CASSLEQGATNEKLFF.

V usage is TRBV2 and J usage is TRBJ2-6; the D is unclear. Trimming took off 1 base at V and 2 bases at J, with 6 bases between the two ends. CDR1 SNHLY and CDR2 FYNNEI come from the germline V gene. The CDR3 sequence is 15 residues long. The CDR3 here is CASSEVRAGANVLTF. DNA for the CDR3: TGTGCCAGCAGTGAAGTCCGGGCTGGGGCCAACGTCCTGACTTTC.

This sequence joins TRBV3-1 and TRBJ1-1; D ambiguous. The CDR3 sequence is 11 residues long. V dropped 4 bases and J dropped 6 bases, with 6 bases sitting between them. Germline CDR1 is LGHDT and CDR2 is YNNKEL (reference sequence). The CDR3 protein is CASSRGSEAFF. CDR3 bases: TGTGCCAGCAGCCGTGGGTCTGAAGCTTTCTTT.

The chain carries TRBV6-6 and TRBJ1-1; the D is unclear. With 2 bases removed from V and 1 base from J, the gap between germline ends came to 8 bases. Germline CDR1 and CDR2: MNHNY and SVGAGI (reference sequence). The length of the CDR3 is 14 residues. The CDR3 DNA sequence: TGTGCCAGCAGTTACCCAGGAAAGAACACTGAAGCTTTCTTT. Residues: CASSYPGKNTEAFF.